This T cell receptor beta chain is from a study of regulatory T cells in long-lasting Graves disease. For the study at large: The study enrolled newly diagnosed Graves' patients on antithyroid drugs under 3 months.

Building the TCR beta libraries relied on iRepertoire HTBI primers, and CDR3 regions underwent Arm-PCR. MiXCR, run by TCRdb on the multiplex PCR reads, gives a single entry per CDR3 protein. The table shows hundreds of thousands of distinct CDR3 sequences, with approximately 16% occurring only once. CDR1 SNHLY and CDR2 FYNNEI come from the germline V gene. Trimming took off 8 bases at V and 6 bases at J, with 16 bases between the two ends. The CDR3 spans 14 residues. This clonotype was recorded at least ten times. Its matching antigen is unknown. The study, taken as a whole, reports: TCR diversity was lower in persistent Graves' patients than in newly diagnosed ones.

Time point in this sample: newly diagnosed GD, antithyroid drugs for less than 3 months. Extracted PBMC RNA gave rise to the TCR library. This sample also appeared in a second study, on T cells in Graves' hyperthyroidism and ophthalmopathy. This second study says: Patients with ophthalmopathy were separated from those with stable hyperthyroidism by a 13 V-J model.

The sequenced sample was peripheral blood mononuclear cells (PBMCs), obtained at new diagnosis, from a patient treated with antithyroid drugs. The source of this sequence is a middle-aged woman with Graves disease. The V and J genes are TRBV2 and TRBJ2-2; possible D gene TRBD2, 6 bases. The CDR3 nucleotides read TGTGCCAGCGGGGAGGATGGGCTACCCGGGGAGCTGTTTTTT. Translated, it gives CASGEDGLPGELFF.